What follows are 22 T cell receptor beta chains derived from one specimen sequenced in a study of T cells in Graves' hyperthyroidism and ophthalmopathy. RNA transcripts served as the template for amplifying TCR beta CDR3 regions. During a first-round RT-PCR of the TCR CDR3, the HTBI primer set was used. TCRdb recomputed calls from the multiplex PCR reads with MiXCR, one row per CDR3 protein. The table records more than 300,000 distinct CDR3 sequences, around 18% of them present only once. Sequences were obtained from blood. The receptors originated from a young man with Graves' ophthalmopathy.

This clonotype was observed many times. The rearrangement joins TRBV20-1 to TRBJ2-2, with 7 bases matching TRBD1. V gave up 0 bases and J gave up 6 bases; unmatched junction bases: 4. CDR1 is DFQATT and CDR2 is SNEGSKA in the germline V gene (reference sequence). The CDR3 totals 14 residues. The CDR3 DNA sequence: TGCAGTGCTAGAGATGTCCAGGGGGCCGGGGAGCTGTTTTTT. Its translation: CSARDVQGAGELFF.

Details on this clonotype: The junction does not match germline at one end; this may be a read error. This chain uses TRBV19 with TRBJ1-5; D is uncertain. The CDR3 has 14 residues. Germline loops: CDR1 LNHDA, CDR2 SQIVND (reference sequence). The CDR3 loop is CASSIGDRNQPQHF. The CDR3 DNA sequence: TGCGCCAGTAGTATAGGAGACCGCAATCAGCCCCAGCATTTT.

Many counts were recorded for this clonotype. The chain employs TRBV7-9 and TRBJ2-7, with TRBD1 matching 7 bases. The junction had 6 bases not matched to a gene; V was cut back by 6 bases and J by 1 base. The V gene's germline CDR1 is SEHNR and CDR2 FQNEAQ (reference sequence). The CDR3 runs to 14 residues. The CDR3 here is CASRLQGNSYEQYF. The CDR3 DNA sequence: TGTGCCAGCAGGCTACAGGGGAATTCCTACGAGCAGTACTTC.

The sample holds many counts of this clonotype. The rearrangement uses TRBV6-2 or TRBV6-3 and TRBJ2-5; D not resolved. The V end lost 0 bases, the J end lost 1 base, and 12 bases lay between the germline ends. This CDR3 is built from 16 residues. CDR1 is MNHEY, CDR2 SVGEGT, per germline. CDR3 loop: CASSYSIAQLQETQYF. The CDR3 region has the DNA TGTGCCAGCAGTTACTCGATAGCACAGCTCCAAGAGACCCAGTACTTC.

A note on this clonotype: A much larger clone lies a single base off, so this may be a read error. The V and J genes are TRBV5-1 and TRBJ2-7; TRBD2 matches at 10 bases. Germline V CDR1 and CDR2: SGHRS, YFSETQ. The CDR3 is 16 residues long. CDR3: CTSSPGSGGNSYEQYF. DNA for the CDR3: TGCACCAGCAGCCCCGGTAGCGGGGGGAACTCCTACGAGCAGTACTTC. The full variable domain, completed using reference TRBV5-1 and TRBJ2-7, is KAGVTQTPRYLIKTRGQQVTLSCSPISGHRSVSWYQQTPGQGLQFLFEYFSETQRNKGNFPGRFSGRQFSNSRSEMNVSTLELGDSALYLCTSSPGSGGNSYEQYFGPGTRLTVT.

In its sample, this clonotype was seen many times. J is TRBJ2-7 and V is TRBV10-3; 9 bases align to TRBD1. Germline V gene lookup returns CDR1 ENHRY and CDR2 SYGVKD. This CDR3 spans 14 amino acids. J was trimmed by 0 bases and V by 8 bases; bases with no gene match: 5. CDR3 region: CAIGGTGHSYEQYF. CDR3 coding DNA: TGTGCCATCGGGGGGACAGGGCACTCCTACGAGCAGTACTTC.

This clonotype occurred many times. The CDR3 bases are TGTGCCAGCTTCCGTCTGGGTGGCCGTGGCTACACCTTC. As protein: CASFRLGGRGYTF. The V gene is TRBV6-2 or TRBV6-3, the J gene TRBJ1-2; D call uncertain. V lost 8 bases to trimming and J lost 7 bases, with 17 bases between them. There are 13 residues in the CDR3. Germline CDR1 reads MNHEY; CDR2 reads SVGEGT.

This clonotype was counted once. The V gene is TRBV5-1, the J gene TRBJ2-3; D is perhaps TRBD2 (5 bases). Trimming pared 10 bases from V and 5 bases from J, leaving 23 bases between. This CDR3 comprises 15 residues. CDR1 SGHRS and CDR2 YFSETQ come from the germline V gene. The CDR3 coding sequence is TGCGCCTGCGGATGGGGTCGGGGAGAGGGAGATACGCAGTATTTT. As protein: CACGWGRGEGDTQYF.

The chain employs TRBV14 and TRBJ2-3, with D perhaps TRBD2 (5 bases). V was shortened by 4 bases and J by 3 bases, with 14 bases between the two germline ends. Germline-derived CDR1 and CDR2 are SGHDN and FVKESK. The CDR3 sequence is 15 residues long. The CDR3 nucleotides read TGTGCCAGCAGCCCGGGGATGATTTTTACAGATACGCAGTATTTT. Protein product: CASSPGMIFTDTQYF.

This clonotype was seen repeatedly, ten times or more. This chain's CDR3 is CASSYSNPNQETQYF. The CDR3 DNA follows: TGTGCCAGCAGTTACTCGAATCCGAACCAAGAGACCCAGTACTTC. The chain is built from TRBV6-6 and TRBJ2-5; no firm D call. Germline values: CDR1 MNHNY, CDR2 SVGAGI (reference sequence). V was shortened by 0 bases and J by 0 bases, with 8 bases between the two germline ends. CDR3 length: 15 amino acids.

This clonotype turned up a few times. The chain carries TRBV6-5 and TRBJ2-2; 9 bases are a match to TRBD1. This CDR3 has 14 residues. V trimming: 2 bases; J trimming: 5 bases; junction bases outside the gene matches: 0. Per the germline V gene, CDR1 is MNHEY and CDR2 is SVGAGI. The CDR3: CASSYDRGTGELFF. As DNA, the CDR3 is TGTGCCAGCAGTTACGACAGGGGGACCGGGGAGCTGTTTTTT.

A few counts support this clonotype. The V gene is TRBV7-9, the J gene TRBJ1-4; D gene ambiguous. CDR1 is SEHNR and CDR2 is FQNEAQ in the germline V gene (reference sequence). V lost 5 bases and J 5 bases, leaving 18 bases between the germline ends. The CDR3 loop spans 16 amino acids. CDR3 loop: CASSPFGVGENEKLFF. CDR3 nucleotide sequence: TGTGCCAGCAGCCCGTTTGGGGTAGGAGAGAATGAAAAACTGTTTTTT.

A note on this clonotype: A much larger clone differs from this one at a single base, so this may be a read error. V gene TRBV28 combines with J gene TRBJ1-4, with no clear D. The ends were cut back, 5 bases at V and 8 bases at J, with 15 bases in the middle. Germline lookup yields CDR1 MDHEN and CDR2 SYDVKM. The CDR3 extends over 14 amino acids. DNA of the CDR3: TGTGCCAGCAGTCCCCAGGAGGTGGCGGAAAAACTGTTTTTT. Its translation is CASSPQEVAEKLFF.

This clonotype appeared many times. The chain joins TRBV5-1 to TRBJ1-6, with 11 bases lining up with TRBD1. The CDR3 is made up of 15 amino acids. J gave up 8 bases and V 3 bases, and 4 bases lay outside the gene matches. Germline V gene lookup returns CDR1 SGHRS and CDR2 YFSETQ. In DNA form, the CDR3 reads TGCGCCAGCAGCTGGGGGACAGGGGGTGATTCACCCCTCCACTTT. Encoded protein: CASSWGTGGDSPLHF. Full variable domain (rest looked up from reference TRBV5-1 and TRBJ1-6): KAGVTQTPRYLIKTRGQQVTLSCSPISGHRSVSWYQQTPGQGLQFLFEYFSETQRNKGNFPGRFSGRQFSNSRSEMNVSTLELGDSALYLCASSWGTGGDSPLHFGNGTRLTVT.

This clonotype was recorded at least ten times. The chain combines TRBV20-1 with TRBJ2-2; 8 bases fit TRBD1. CDR1 and CDR2 from the germline V gene are DFQATT and SNEGSKA (reference sequence). The length of the CDR3 is 16 residues. Trimming at V came to 1 base and at J to 5 bases, leaving 9 bases not matched to a gene. DNA for the CDR3: TGCAGTGCTAGAGTTCGAGGCACAGGGGGGACCGGGGAGCTGTTTTTT. Amino acid sequence: CSARVRGTGGTGELFF.

The gene calls are TRBV7-2 and TRBJ2-2, with D uncertain. The CDR3 has 12 residues. V was shortened by 4 bases and J by 7 bases, with 7 bases between the two germline ends. Germline CDR1 SGHTA, CDR2 FQGNSA. The CDR3 DNA sequence: TGTGCCAGCAGCTGGAATTTCGGGGAGCTGTTTTTT. This codes for CASSWNFGELFF.

This clonotype came up many times. This chain joins TRBV20-1 and TRBJ1-1, with TRBD1 identical over 7 bases. Per the germline V gene, CDR1 is DFQATT and CDR2 is SNEGSKA (reference sequence). This CDR3 spans 15 amino acids. The ends lost 3 bases at V and 0 bases at J; junction bases unmatched: 7. The CDR3 is CSARAPDRVNTEAFF. The CDR3 bases are TGCAGTGCTAGGGCCCCTGACAGGGTGAACACTGAAGCTTTCTTT.

This clonotype was seen repeatedly, ten times or more. Here the CDR3 reads CASSLDGGGSYEQYF. In DNA form, the CDR3 reads TGTGCCAGCAGCTTAGACGGGGGGGGCTCCTACGAGCAGTACTTC. The chain combines TRBV11-2 with TRBJ2-7; 8 bases match TRBD2. The germline V gene encodes CDR1 SGHAT and CDR2 FQNNGV. The CDR3 is 15 amino acids. Germline trimming cut 0 bases from V and 0 bases from J; bases unmatched to any gene: 1.

This chain links TRBV7-9 with TRBJ1-4; a weak D match, TRBD1 (5 bases). The V end lost 3 bases, the J end lost 6 bases, and 14 bases lay between the germline ends. Germline CDR1 and CDR2: SEHNR and FQNEAQ (reference sequence). The CDR3 runs 15 residues. CDR3 sequence (DNA): TGTGCCAGCAGCTTGAATGCCAGGGCAGATGAAAAACTGTTTTTT. Amino acid sequence: CASSLNARADEKLFF.

This clonotype was recorded many times. V is TRBV7-2 and J is TRBJ2-3; possible D gene TRBD1, 6 bases. Trimming cost V 1 base and J 8 bases, with 7 bases left between them. The CDR3 spans 12 residues. Germline V gives CDR1 SGHTA, CDR2 FQGNSA. The CDR3 region is CASSLVGGTQYF. The CDR3 bases are TGTGCCAGCAGCTTAGTAGGGGGTACGCAGTATTTT.

This clonotype was counted many times. Written as DNA, the CDR3 is TGTGCCAGCAGCCCCTTCGACAGGGACTCCTACGAGCAGTACTTC. This codes for CASSPFDRDSYEQYF. This rearrangement joins TRBV14 to TRBJ2-7; TRBD1 aligns across 7 bases. V was pared by 4 bases and J by 0 bases, with 6 bases of the junction left unmatched. CDR3 length: 15 residues. The germline CDR1 and CDR2 sequences are SGHDN and FVKESK.

This clonotype was counted at least ten times. The chain uses TRBV2 and TRBJ1-5; D ambiguous. Trimming took off 6 bases at V and 0 bases at J, with 9 bases between the two ends. The CDR3 is 14 amino acids. Germline CDR1 reads SNHLY; CDR2 reads FYNNEI. This CDR3 is CASRAENSNQPQHF. The CDR3 DNA follows: TGTGCCAGCAGGGCAGAGAATAGCAATCAGCCCCAGCATTTT.